The T cell receptor (beta chain) under discussion was sequenced for a study of beta chain features in type 1 diabetes. V lost 4 bases and J lost 3, with 6 bases in between. The germline V gene has CDR1 GTSNPN and CDR2 SVGIG (reference sequence). The CDR3 has 12 amino acids. As to this clone: Antigen specificity is unknown.

The study reverse transcribed the entire isolated RNA, so it sequenced expressed TCRB transcripts. Repertoires were generated with immunoSEQ multiplex PCR, while TCRdb's copy carries only in-frame clones and drops some. Of 100,000 to 150,000 clones in the sample, about 18% are singletons; the top ten hold roughly 2.6%. Study conclusions and caveats: All four CD4+ subsets of Type 1 diabetes patients contained TCRB CDR3s that were moderately but significantly shorter.

The TCR originated in a man younger than 35 with type 1 diabetes. The source material was central memory CD4+ T cells from blood. The chain couples TRBV30 to TRBJ2-2, with no clear D. CDR3 protein: CAWMTYTGELFF. The CDR3 region has the DNA TGTGCCTGGATGACATACACCGGGGAGCTGTTTTTT.